A single sample gave rise to the 21 T cell receptor beta chains below, sequenced in a study of patients and donors after allogeneic stem cell transplantation (dated by TCRdb to 2018 to 2021). Library creation used RT-PCR. The data were produced on a NextSeq 550. In TCRdb, the public reads were trimmed at Q25 with fastp and aligned with MiXCR, with productive beta chains retained. Identical CDR3 proteins give one entry, which carries the most common genes and DNA. This sample holds roughly 880,000 distinct CDR3 sequences; roughly 17% were observed only once. The top ten constitute 5% to 6.5% of the sample. Sequencing used blood, either unsorted or a sorted T cell fraction (not recorded which). Receptors were obtained from a human donor who was either an allogeneic HSCT recipient or a stem cell or donor lymphocyte infusion donor (not recorded which). It is not recorded whose cells these are; they may come from a transplant donor.

This clonotype was seen a handful of times. The DNA of the CDR3 is TGTGCCAGCAGCTTAGAGCGGGGCCAGACCGGGGAGCTGTTTTTT. It encodes CASSLERGQTGELFF. The V gene is TRBV7-2, the J gene TRBJ2-2; 7 nucleotides line up with TRBD2. Trimming took 1 base from V and 5 from J; bases not matched to a gene: 4. The CDR3 runs 15 residues. CDR1 SGHTA and CDR2 FQGNSA come from the germline V gene.

Notes on this clonotype: A junction boundary mismatches the germline segment, possibly from a read error. The V gene is TRBV4-2, the J gene TRBJ1-1; D gene unclear. The CDR3 extends over 15 amino acids. The germline V gene has CDR1 LGHNA and CDR2 YNFKEQ. CDR3 sequence reads: CASSQAWTANTEALF. The DNA of the CDR3 is TGTGCCAGCAGCCAAGCGTGGACGGCGAACACTGAAGCTTTATTT.

This clonotype was seen a few times. This chain joins TRBV9 and TRBJ2-1, with D possibly TRBD1 on 5 matching bases. Germline V gene data show CDR1 as SGDLS and CDR2 as YYNGEE. V dropped 0 bases and J dropped 4 bases, with 11 bases sitting between them. The CDR3 runs 15 residues. The CDR3 nucleotides are TGTGCCAGCAGCGTAGGGTTAGACAGATACAATGAGCAGTTCTTC. It codes for CASSVGLDRYNEQFF.

This clonotype appeared a few times. The V and J genes are TRBV12-3 or TRBV12-4 and TRBJ2-2; TRBD2 might be the D (6 bases). The germline V and J ends were trimmed by 6 bases and 6 bases, with 14 bases remaining between them. The CDR3 consists of 14 residues. The chain's CDR3 is CASSGGVRSGELFF. The CDR3 nucleotides read TGTGCCAGCAGCGGAGGGGTTAGGTCCGGGGAGCTGTTTTTT.

The chain carries TRBV6-1 and TRBJ2-1, with 7 bases matching TRBD1. Germline-derived CDR1 and CDR2 are MNHNS and SASEGT. J gave up 2 bases and V 8 bases, and 9 bases lay outside the gene matches. This CDR3 contains 15 residues. The CDR3 DNA sequence: TGTGCCAGCCTAATCGGGACAGCCACCTACAATGAGCAGTTCTTC. Its protein product is CASLIGTATYNEQFF.

This clonotype was recorded many times. The DNA for the CDR3 is TGTGCCAGCAGTTTCTTTCTAGCGGGGGTCCTCTCCTACAATGAGCAGTTCTTC. Protein product: CASSFFLAGVLSYNEQFF. J is TRBJ2-1 and V is TRBV12-3 or TRBV12-4; 10 bases agree with TRBD2. The CDR3 is 18 residues long. V was pared by 3 bases and J by 0 bases, with 8 bases of the junction left unmatched.

There are a few counts of this clonotype. The J gene is TRBJ2-1, the V gene TRBV4-1; 13 bases align to TRBD2. Germline CDR1 and CDR2: MGHRA and YSYEKL. With V trimmed by 2 bases and J by 7 bases, 11 bases remained unmatched. The CDR3 length is 18 residues. The CDR3: CASSQFPFRTSGRNEQFF. The CDR3 DNA is TGCGCCAGCAGCCAATTTCCCTTTCGGACTAGCGGGAGAAATGAGCAGTTCTTC.

This clonotype turned up a few times. The chain links TRBV15 to TRBJ2-1; no definite D call. The germline CDR1 and CDR2 sequences are LNHNV and YYDKDF (reference sequence). Between the trimmed V and J ends, which lost 0 bases and 5 bases, there was a span of 11 bases. The length of the CDR3 is 15 residues. For the CDR3, the DNA is TGTGCCACCAGCAGAGATCCCGGGCCTAACAATGAGCAGTTCTTC. Encoded protein: CATSRDPGPNNEQFF.

The gene calls are TRBV24-1 and TRBJ1-2, with a possible D match to TRBD1 (6 bases). Germline-derived CDR1 and CDR2 are KGHDR and SFDVKD. The ends were cut back, 0 bases at V and 4 bases at J, with 14 bases in the middle. This CDR3 region has 16 residues. The CDR3, as DNA: TGTGCCACCAGTGATTTGCATACGTGGACAGTCTATGGCTACACCTTC. This gives the protein CATSDLHTWTVYGYTF.

This clonotype has a count of ten or more. The rearrangement links TRBV12-3 or TRBV12-4 to TRBJ1-1, with 7 nucleotides matching TRBD1. V lost 5 bases, J lost 4 bases, and 1 base stayed unmatched. The CDR3 totals 12 residues. CDR3 sequence: CASSAGGTEAFF. The DNA for the CDR3 is TGTGCCAGCAGTGCAGGGGGCACTGAAGCTTTCTTT.

This clonotype occurred a few times. J is TRBJ1-4 and V is TRBV16; D unclear. The CDR3 totals 15 residues. Germline-derived CDR1 and CDR2 are KGHSY and FQNENV. V lost 4 bases and J lost 0, with 9 bases in between. CDR3 region: CASSPQTSTNEKLFF. The DNA of the CDR3 is TGTGCCAGCAGCCCTCAGACCTCAACTAATGAAAAACTGTTTTTT. The full variable domain, completed using reference TRBV16 and TRBJ1-4, is GEEVAQTPKHLVRGEGQKAKLYCAPIKGHSYVFWYQQVLKNEFKFLISFQNENVFDETGMPKERFSAKCLPNSPCSLEIQATKLEDSAVYFCASSPQTSTNEKLFFGSGTQLSVL.

This clonotype was seen a few times. CDR3 bases: TGTGCCAGCAGTCGATACGGACAAAAACAAGAGACCCAGTACTTC. Translation: CASSRYGQKQETQYF. The V and J genes are TRBV6-2 or TRBV6-3 and TRBJ2-5; tentative D call: TRBD1 (5 bases). Trimming shortened V by 5 bases and J by 2 bases, and 15 bases separated the two germline ends. The CDR3 is made up of 15 amino acids. Germline CDR1 is MNHEY and CDR2 is SVGEGT.

This clonotype appeared a few times. V usage is TRBV5-1 and J usage is TRBJ1-1, with D perhaps TRBD1 (5 bases). The CDR3 spans 14 residues. The V end was cut by 6 bases, the J end by 5 bases, with 17 bases between. Germline assignment: CDR1 SGHRS and CDR2 YFSETQ. CDR3 sequence: CASTRYGGRTEAFF. The CDR3 DNA follows: TGCGCCAGCACCCGCTACGGGGGGAGGACTGAAGCTTTCTTT. Based on the CDR3 plus reference TRBV5-1 and TRBJ1-1, the full variable domain is KAGVTQTPRYLIKTRGQQVTLSCSPISGHRSVSWYQQTPGQGLQFLFEYFSETQRNKGNFPGRFSGRQFSNSRSEMNVSTLELGDSALYLCASTRYGGRTEAFFGQGTRLTVV.

The J gene is TRBJ2-2, the V gene TRBV5-1; D is perhaps TRBD2 (6 bases). This CDR3 is 17 amino acids long. Germline V gene sequence: CDR1 SGHRS, CDR2 YFSETQ. V was trimmed by 0 bases and J by 0 bases, leaving 12 bases between them. CDR3 sequence (DNA): TGCGCCAGCAGCTTGGGACCGACTAGGGCGAACACCGGGGAGCTGTTTTTT. Its translation is CASSLGPTRANTGELFF.

The J gene is TRBJ2-5, the V gene TRBV7-9; 7 nucleotides agree with TRBD2. The CDR3 contains 14 residues. The V and J ends lost 4 bases and 4 bases, in that order; junction bases with no gene match: 6. In germline, CDR1 is SEHNR, CDR2 FQNEAQ (reference sequence). The CDR3 nucleotides are TGTGCCAGCAGCTCTAAGGGGAGGGGAGAGACCCAGTACTTC. It encodes CASSSKGRGETQYF.

The V and J genes are TRBV29-1 and TRBJ2-1; D gene unclear. Between the trimmed V and J ends, which lost 3 bases and 5 bases, there was a span of 11 bases. The CDR3 is made up of 13 amino acids. Germline CDR1 reads SQVTM; CDR2 reads ANQGSEA. The CDR3 nucleotides are TGCAGCGTTGAGGCACAGCTCGACAATGAGCAGTTCTTC. Translation gives CSVEAQLDNEQFF.

This rearrangement joins TRBV12-3 or TRBV12-4 to TRBJ2-1; D is possibly TRBD1 (6 bases). With 6 bases removed from V and 10 bases from J, the gap between germline ends came to 10 bases. The CDR3 is 11 amino acids. The CDR3 region is CASSPDREQFF. The CDR3 DNA sequence: TGTGCCAGCAGCCCAGACAGGGAGCAGTTCTTC.

The chain has TRBV4-3 and TRBJ2-2; 9 bases match TRBD2. The CDR3 runs 16 residues. Germline CDR1 reads LGHNA; CDR2 reads YSLEER. The J segment lost 4 bases and the V segment lost 4 bases, leaving 7 bases of the junction unmatched. The CDR3 DNA reads TGCGCCAGCAGCCGTAAAGCGGGGGGTCCCACCGGGGAGCTGTTTTTT. This translates into CASSRKAGGPTGELFF.

Many counts were recorded for this clonotype. The chain couples TRBV24-1 to TRBJ2-3; D ambiguous. This CDR3 has 15 residues. V gave up 1 base and J gave up 2 bases, with 9 bases separating them. The germline CDR1 and CDR2 sequences are KGHDR and SFDVKD. CDR3 region: CATSDFPAATDTQYF. CDR3 sequence (DNA): TGTGCCACCAGTGATTTCCCCGCAGCCACAGATACGCAGTATTTT.

The chain uses TRBV20-1 and TRBJ2-1; TRBD2 might be the D (5 bases). Germline V lookup: CDR1 DFQATT, CDR2 SNEGSKA (reference sequence). This CDR3 spans 17 amino acids. The V and J ends lost 6 bases and 1 base respectively, with 22 bases between them. The CDR3 is CSARGGAIGSSYNEQFF. In nucleotides, the CDR3 is TGCAGTGCCCGAGGAGGAGCGATCGGTTCTTCCTACAATGAGCAGTTCTTC.

This clonotype appeared a few times. The V gene is TRBV25-1, the J gene TRBJ2-5; 10 bases match TRBD2. The CDR3 has 16 residues. CDR1 is MGHDK and CDR2 is SYGVNS in the germline V gene. The J segment lost 2 bases and the V segment lost 5 bases, leaving 8 bases of the junction unmatched. The CDR3 DNA follows: TGTGCCAGCAGTTCCCTTATAGCGGGGGGACAAGAGACCCAGTACTTC. This sequence encodes CASSSLIAGGQETQYF.